This T cell receptor beta chain comes out of a study of CD8 T cells in ankylosing spondylitis (dated 2017 in TCRdb). The study in broad terms: The study profiled T cell receptor beta repertoires in healthy donors and ankylosing spondylitis patients to find disease-linked TCR variants. In total, the full study cohort was made up of 110 or so healthy donors and 25 to 30 ankylosing spondylitis patients. Peripheral blood samples were taken, and synovial fluid was additionally collected from ankylosing spondylitis patients.

This clonotype was seen only a few times. Its antigen specificity is not known. The sample holds no much larger clone one base away, and base qualities are not on file. The listed sequencing device is Illumina HiSeq 2500. Quantitative 5'-RACE with molecular barcodes was used to prepare TCR beta libraries. Processing in the source paper ran as follows. A new computational method, built on a probabilistic model of VDJ rearrangement, was used to identify disease-linked TCR variants. In TCRdb, the public reads were trimmed at Q25 with fastp and aligned with MiXCR, with productive beta chains retained. Rows are combined by CDR3 protein, so each entry shows the most common genes and DNA. The V and J calls shown here were made by TCRdb, not taken from the authors' results. This sample is represented by over 600,000 distinct CDR3 sequences; around 19% of them were singletons. The top ten clonotypes cover 15% to 20% of the sample.

Deletion took 2 bases off V and 0 bases off J, with a span of 17 bases between the germline ends. CDR1 and CDR2 were assigned from the germline V gene as SGHAT and FQNNGV. The CDR3 covers 19 residues, taking in both the cysteine and the phenylalanine. The read is trimmed to its CDR3 DNA, 57 bases read in frame from base 1. What the work shows at the level of the full study, not this receptor alone: The disease-linked clones showed a CD8+ phenotype and occurred at relatively low frequencies in peripheral blood. Blood from ankylosing spondylitis patients appeared to be characterized by a TCR beta motif made up of under 10 highly homologous amino acid variants. Some motif variants were previously reported in synovial fluid and blood of reactive arthritis patients, suggesting common disease-initiation mechanisms. The disease-linked clones were reported as significantly enriched in matched synovial fluid samples from ankylosing spondylitis patients.

This chain is built from TRBV11-2 and TRBJ1-6; the D gene cannot be resolved reliably. Sequencing was performed on blood, either unsorted or a sorted T cell fraction (not recorded which). The TCR comes from a male donor with ankylosing spondylitis. The CDR3 here reads CASSLREAAPSSYNSPLHF. The DNA sequence is TGTGCCAGCAGCTTAAGGGAGGCGGCACCAAGCTCCTATAATTCACCCCTCCACTTT. The full variable domain, with segments outside the CDR3 supplied by the reference TRBV11-2 and TRBJ1-6 proteins, appears as EAGVAQSPRYKIIEKRQSVAFWCNPISGHATLYWYQQILGQGPKLLIQFQNNGVVDDSQLPKDRFSAERLKGVDSTLKIQPAKLEDSAVYLCASSLREAAPSSYNSPLHFGNGTRLTVT.